The clone carrying this T cell receptor beta chain was recorded many times. Its antigen is not identified. This sample stems from a study of T-cell reconstitution after alpha-beta-depleted transplantation in children. For TCRbeta, the library was prepared with unique molecular identifiers. TCRdb processed the PCR reads anew with MiXCR; each CDR3 protein has one entry. The sample includes approximately 170,000 distinct CDR3 sequences, roughly 10% seen only once; the top ten take less than 15%. Overall study findings and caveats: Certain patients had high TCRbeta diversity at day 60, and it came from recipient T cells and thymic progenitors that survived. At one year after transplant, newly produced T cells mostly accounted for T-cell counts and diversity.

This clonotype was obtained from a boy aged 2-15 years with acute myeloid leukemia, due to receive a stem cell transplant. The sample was PBMCs, taken before TCRalphabeta/CD19-depleted stem cell transplant.

As DNA, the CDR3 is TGCGCCAGCAGCTTGGCGGGGAGGGGGAGTGCAAGATTGAACACTGAAGCTTTCTTT. It translates to CASSLAGRGSARLNTEAFF. The chain has TRBV5-1 and TRBJ1-1; perhaps TRBD1 as D (6 bases). V lost 0 bases to trimming and J lost 0 bases, with 21 bases between them. Per germline, CDR1 SGHRS and CDR2 YFSETQ. The CDR3 covers 19 residues.